This entry lists 24 T cell receptor beta chains sequenced from one sample in a study of blood T cell repertoires in COVID-19. Some clones are missing from TCRdb's copy, which holds only in-frame ones; the method was immunoSEQ multiplex PCR. Of 95,000 to 110,000 clones listed, roughly four fifths are singletons. Material: peripheral blood. The receptor set was obtained from a man in his 60s with acute or convalescent COVID-19.

The chain recombines TRBV29-1 with TRBJ1-1; D is uncertain. Germline-derived CDR1 and CDR2 are SQVTM and ANQGSEA. CDR3 length equals 13 residues. V lost 7 bases to trimming and J lost 1 base, with 13 bases between them. CDR3 DNA sequence: TGCAGCGCAACTCAAGATAGGAACACTGAAGCTTTCTTT. This encodes CSATQDRNTEAFF. The whole variable domain, remainder taken from reference TRBV29-1 and TRBJ1-1, is SAVISQKPSRDICQRGTSLTIQCQVDSQVTMMFWYRQQPGQSLTLIATANQGSEATYESGFVIDKFPISRPNLTFSTLTVSNMSPEDSSIYLCSATQDRNTEAFFGQGTRLTVV.

The chain employs TRBV11-3 and TRBJ2-4, with 8 bases that match TRBD1. With V trimmed by 2 bases and J by 1 base, 1 base remained unmatched. Germline CDR1 and CDR2: SGHNT and YENEEA. CDR3 size: 15 residues. CDR3 amino acids: CASSLRQGAKNIQYF. The CDR3 DNA reads TGTGCCAGCAGCTTACGACAGGGGGCCAAAAACATTCAGTACTTC.

The V call is TRBV19, the J call TRBJ2-3, with 10 bases that match TRBD1. Germline assignment: CDR1 LNHDA and CDR2 SQIVND (reference sequence). The CDR3 loop spans 18 amino acids. V shed 5 bases and J 0 bases; nucleotides not matched to a gene: 11. The CDR3 DNA is TGTGCCAGTAGTCTCTCATCGGGACAGGGGACTAGCACAGATACGCAGTATTTT. Protein product: CASSLSSGQGTSTDTQYF.

This sequence joins TRBV19 and TRBJ2-2, with D possibly matching TRBD1 (6 bases). Between the trimmed V and J ends, which lost 6 bases and 4 bases, there was a span of 15 bases. The CDR3 is 15 amino acids. Germline values: CDR1 LNHDA, CDR2 SQIVND (reference sequence). CDR3 sequence reads: CASSKLGQSTGELFF. The DNA of the CDR3 is TGTGCCAGTAGCAAATTAGGACAGAGCACCGGGGAGCTGTTTTTT.

This chain joins TRBV5-4 and TRBJ2-2, with 8 nucleotides matching TRBD1. With 4 bases clipped from V and 1 base from J, the junction kept 3 bases outside the gene matches. Germline CDR1 and CDR2: SGHNT and YYREEE (reference sequence). CDR3 size: 15 residues. The CDR3 protein is CASSLGQGNTGELFF. The CDR3 bases are TGTGCCAGCAGCCTTGGACAGGGGAACACCGGGGAGCTGTTTTTT.

The CDR3 nucleotides are TGTGCCAGCAGATCACCGCCGGGGGGGTTGACTGAAGCTTTCTTT. Its protein product is CASRSPPGGLTEAFF. The chain employs TRBV6-5 and TRBJ1-1, with a possible D match to TRBD1 (5 bases). This CDR3 has 15 amino acids. The V end lost 6 bases, the J end lost 5 bases, and 19 bases lay between the germline ends. CDR1 and CDR2 (germline): MNHEY, SVGAGI.

The chain employs TRBV18 and TRBJ2-5; the D is unclear. This CDR3 has 12 residues. Germline lookup yields CDR1 KGHSH and CDR2 LQKENI. V lost 2 bases to trimming and J lost 5 bases, with 6 bases between them. The CDR3 nucleotides are TGTGCCAGCTCACCATTCGGGGAGACCCAGTACTTC. It codes for CASSPFGETQYF.

The CDR3 protein is CASSLPDRGAQYF. The CDR3 DNA sequence: TGTGCCAGCAGTCTCCCGGACAGGGGGGCGCAGTATTTT. The gene calls are TRBV27 and TRBJ2-3, with 10 bases lining up with TRBD1. CDR3 length: 13 residues. The ends lost 5 bases at V and 10 bases at J; junction bases unmatched: 6. Germline CDR1 is MNHEY and CDR2 is SMNVEV (reference sequence).

V is TRBV9 and J is TRBJ1-5; perhaps TRBD1 as D (6 bases). Germline V CDR1 and CDR2: SGDLS, YYNGEE. The CDR3 is 16 amino acids. V lost 3 bases, J lost 3 bases, and 16 bases lay in between. CDR3 nucleotide sequence: TGTGCCAGCAGCGCATTTCCGGACAGCATCAATCAGCCCCAGCATTTT. Translation: CASSAFPDSINQPQHF.

The J gene is TRBJ2-2, the V gene TRBV7-2; 8 bases align to TRBD1. V shed 1 base, J shed 2 bases, and the junction held 3 bases outside the gene matches. Germline CDR1 SGHTA, CDR2 FQGNSA. The CDR3 runs 16 residues. In DNA form, the CDR3 reads TGTGCCAGCAGCTTAGGAGGGACAGGAAACACCGGGGAGCTGTTTTTT. This sequence encodes CASSLGGTGNTGELFF.

This clone was detected only once. The V gene is TRBV5-1, the J gene TRBJ2-2, with 10 nucleotides matching TRBD2. V lost 4 bases to trimming and J lost 4 bases; unmatched junction nucleotides: 10. This CDR3 contains 17 residues. The germline CDR1 and CDR2 sequences are SGHRS and YFSETQ. CDR3 DNA sequence: TGCGCCAGCAGCGACGGACTAGCGGCCCAAGCCACCGGGGAGCTGTTTTTT. It codes for CASSDGLAAQATGELFF.

The rearrangement uses TRBV9 and TRBJ1-3; the match to TRBD1 covers 11 bases. J gave up 0 bases and V 4 bases, and 3 bases lay outside the gene matches. The CDR3 has 16 residues. Germline V gene sequence: CDR1 SGDLS, CDR2 YYNGEE. CDR3 nucleotide sequence: TGTGCCAGCAGCATAGGACAGGGGGCCTCTGGAAACACCATATATTTT. Protein: CASSIGQGASGNTIYF.

For this clone: Germline and junction disagree at one end, which may indicate a read error. The rearrangement joins TRBV7-3 to TRBJ2-5, with D possibly matching TRBD2 (6 bases). CDR1 is SGHTA and CDR2 is FQGTGA in the germline V gene. This CDR3 contains 14 residues. CDR3 region: CASSLAGHQGTQYF. CDR3 DNA: TGTGCCAGCAGCTTGGCGGGGCACCAAGGGACCCAGTACTTC.

This clone was observed a handful of times. This sequence joins TRBV2 and TRBJ1-2, with 11 bases aligning to TRBD1. Germline V CDR1 and CDR2: SNHLY, FYNNEI. This CDR3 is 15 amino acids long. With V trimmed by 1 base and J by 6 bases, 4 bases remained unmatched. In nucleotides, the CDR3 is TGTGCCAGCAGTGAAGATGGGACAGGGGGGAATGGCTACACCTTC. It is translated as CASSEDGTGGNGYTF.

This clone was seen a handful of times. This rearrangement joins TRBV30 to TRBJ2-2, with 10 positions matching TRBD2. Germline trimming cut 2 bases from V and 7 bases from J; bases unmatched to any gene: 4. Per germline, CDR1 GTSNPN and CDR2 SVGIG (reference sequence). This CDR3 comprises 14 residues. This chain's CDR3 is CAWSSGRDHGELFF. In DNA, the CDR3 is TGTGCCTGGAGTAGCGGGAGGGATCACGGGGAGCTGTTTTTT.

This clone was seen a single time. The chain employs TRBV7-2 and TRBJ1-4; maybe TRBD1 (5 bases). Germline V gene data show CDR1 as SGHTA and CDR2 as FQGNSA. The CDR3 loop spans 13 amino acids. The V gene lost 5 bases and the J gene lost 6 bases, with 10 bases spanning the gap. The CDR3 spells CASSGWGDEKLFF. CDR3 nucleotide sequence: TGTGCCAGCAGCGGGTGGGGGGATGAAAAACTGTTTTTT.

V gene TRBV19 combines with J gene TRBJ1-2, with TRBD1 as a possible D gene (6 bases). The CDR3 is 15 amino acids. Germline-derived CDR1 and CDR2 are LNHDA and SQIVND (reference sequence). Trimming stripped 4 bases from V and 1 base from J, with 13 bases between. CDR3 protein: CASSRPNRDNYGYTF. The CDR3 DNA is TGTGCCAGTAGTAGGCCCAACAGGGATAACTATGGCTACACCTTC.

The J gene is TRBJ1-4, the V gene TRBV18; TRBD1 agrees at 8 bases. Per the germline V gene, CDR1 is KGHSH and CDR2 is LQKENI. This CDR3 region has 17 residues. The V segment lost 3 bases and the J segment 5 bases; nucleotides outside the gene matches: 11. The CDR3 spells CASSPVPYRGGNEKLFF. CDR3 nucleotide sequence: TGTGCCAGCTCACCGGTCCCCTACAGGGGGGGGAATGAAAAACTGTTTTTT. Drawing the rest from reference TRBV18 and TRBJ1-4, the complete variable domain is NAGVMQNPRHLVRRRGQEARLRCSPMKGHSHVYWYRQLPEEGLKFMVYLQKENIIDESGMPKERFSAEFPKEGPSILRIQQVVRGDSAAYFCASSPVPYRGGNEKLFFGSGTQLSVL.

The chain employs TRBV20-1 and TRBJ1-3; 7 positions match TRBD1. There are 13 residues in the CDR3. With V trimmed by 3 bases and J by 4 bases, 3 bases remained unmatched. Germline lookup yields CDR1 DFQATT and CDR2 SNEGSKA (reference sequence). The CDR3 nucleotides are TGCAGTGCTAGTGACAGGGCCGGAAACACCATATATTTT. This encodes CSASDRAGNTIYF.

This clone was seen a single time. This rearrangement joins TRBV24-1 to TRBJ2-1; unclear D gene. The germline V gene encodes CDR1 KGHDR and CDR2 SFDVKD. Trimming left V 7 bases short and J 1 base short, with 4 bases between. The length of the CDR3 is 12 residues. The CDR3 region has the DNA TGTGCCACCAGCTCGTCCTACAATGAGCAGTTCTTC. This encodes CATSSSYNEQFF.

This clone was recorded only once. V usage is TRBV2 and J usage is TRBJ2-7; D is perhaps TRBD1 (6 bases). The CDR3 has 14 residues. The V gene lost 5 bases and the J gene lost 3 bases, with 14 bases spanning the gap. In germline, CDR1 is SNHLY, CDR2 FYNNEI. The CDR3 sequence: CASSSWTENYEQYF. The CDR3 coding sequence is TGTGCCAGCAGTAGCTGGACAGAGAACTACGAGCAGTACTTC.

This clone was seen a few times. The CDR3 loop is CASSLGTNRENEKLFF. The CDR3 nucleotides read TGTGCCAGCAGCTTAGGAACGAACAGGGAAAATGAAAAACTGTTTTTT. The chain carries TRBV7-9 and TRBJ1-4; weak D call: TRBD1 (6 bases). Deletions cut 1 base from V and 5 bases from J, with 14 bases between. CDR1 is SEHNR and CDR2 is FQNEAQ in the germline V gene (reference sequence). The CDR3 extends over 16 amino acids.

This chain joins TRBV5-1 and TRBJ2-2, with 13 nucleotides matching TRBD2. V trimming: 1 base; J trimming: 6 bases; junction bases outside the gene matches: 3. The CDR3 loop spans 16 amino acids. Germline V CDR1 and CDR2: SGHRS, YFSETQ. The CDR3, as DNA: TGCGCCAGCAGCTTGACGGGACTAGCGGGATCCGGGGAGCTGTTTTTT. Its translation: CASSLTGLAGSGELFF.

The chain employs TRBV29-1 and TRBJ1-1, with D unclear. Germline CDR1 is SQVTM and CDR2 is ANQGSEA. The CDR3 is made up of 13 amino acids. Trimming pared 4 bases from V and 0 bases from J, leaving 9 bases between. CDR3: CSVGGPMNTEAFF. The CDR3 DNA sequence: TGCAGCGTTGGAGGTCCGATGAACACTGAAGCTTTCTTT.